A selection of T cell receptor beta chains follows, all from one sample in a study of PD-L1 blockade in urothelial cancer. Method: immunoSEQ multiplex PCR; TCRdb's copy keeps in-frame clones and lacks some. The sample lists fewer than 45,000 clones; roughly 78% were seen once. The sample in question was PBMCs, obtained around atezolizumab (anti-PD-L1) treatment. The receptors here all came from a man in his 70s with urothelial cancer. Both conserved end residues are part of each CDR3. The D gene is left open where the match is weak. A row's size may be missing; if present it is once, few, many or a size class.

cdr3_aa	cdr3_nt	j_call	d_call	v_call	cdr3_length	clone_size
CASRPQGASGYGYTF	TGTGCCAGCCGCCCCCAGGGGGCAAGCGGCTATGGCTACACCTTC	TRBJ1-2	TRBD1	TRBV2	15	-
CASSLEGIPDTQYF	TGTGCCAGCAGCTTAGAGGGGATCCCAGATACGCAGTATTTT	TRBJ2-3	-	TRBV7-2	14	-
CASSQDSGVADGYTF	TGCGCCAGCAGCCAAGATTCGGGAGTGGCCGACGGCTACACCTTC	TRBJ1-2	-	TRBV4-3	15	-
CASSAATGNYGYTF	TGTGCCAGTAGTGCCGCGACTGGAAACTATGGCTACACCTTC	TRBJ1-2	-	TRBV19	14	-
CASSQSPGSQPQHF	TGCGCCAGCAGCCAATCTCCAGGAAGCCAGCCCCAGCATTTT	TRBJ1-5	-	TRBV4-1	14	-
CASSLSRGSEKLFF	TGTGCCAGCAGTTTAAGTAGGGGTTCGGAAAAACTGTTTTTT	TRBJ1-4	-	TRBV28	14	once
CSVSTRGSNYEQYF	TGCAGCGTTTCGACCAGGGGATCAAACTACGAGCAGTACTTC	TRBJ2-7	-	TRBV29-1	14	-
CASSLIGTSRNEQFF	TGTGCCAGCAGCTTAATTGGGACTAGCAGGAATGAGCAGTTCTTC	TRBJ2-1	TRBD2	TRBV7-3	15	-
CASSLESLDRAGEKLFF	TGTGCCAGCAGTTTAGAGTCCCTTGACAGGGCTGGTGAAAAACTGTTTTTT	TRBJ1-4	TRBD1	TRBV28	17	-
CASSAQGWTGELFF	TGTGCCAGTAGTGCCCAGGGATGGACCGGGGAGCTGTTTTTT	TRBJ2-2	-	TRBV19	14	-
CASSQDGGRSTEAFF	TGTGCCAGCAGCCAAGATGGGGGGAGGAGCACTGAAGCTTTCTTT	TRBJ1-1	-	TRBV4-2	15	-
CASSVYRQETQYF	TGTGCCAGCAGTGTCTACAGACAAGAGACCCAGTACTTC	TRBJ2-5	-	TRBV2	13	-
CASSSVVDYGYTF	TGTGCCAGCAGCTCAGTGGTTGACTATGGCTACACCTTC	TRBJ1-2	-	TRBV9	13	-
CASTVPGQGAGYTF	TGTGCCAGCACCGTGCCGGGACAGGGCGCTGGCTACACCTTC	TRBJ1-2	TRBD1	TRBV6-5	14	-
CASTIGLGWTSGNTIYF	TGTGCCAGCACCATAGGACTGGGTTGGACCTCTGGAAACACCATATATTTT	TRBJ1-3	-	TRBV7-9	17	-
CASSRGPGTEAFF	TGTGCCAGCAGCAGGGGGCCTGGCACTGAAGCTTTCTTT	TRBJ1-1	TRBD1	TRBV5-6	13	-
CASSPTGAVVRNEQYF	TGTGCCAGCTCACCTACAGGGGCTGTTGTGCGAAACGAGCAGTACTTC	TRBJ2-7	TRBD1	TRBV18	16	-
CASSSRAAYEQYF	TGTGCCAGCAGTTCAAGAGCGGCCTACGAGCAGTACTTC	TRBJ2-7	-	TRBV2	13	-
CASSYLTGVPNSGANVLTF	TGTGCCAGCAGTTACTTAACAGGGGTCCCCAACTCTGGGGCCAACGTCCTGACTTTC	TRBJ2-6	TRBD1	TRBV28	19	-
CASSPLGRVTEAFF	TGTGCCAGTAGTCCCCTAGGCCGGGTCACTGAAGCTTTCTTT	TRBJ1-1	-	TRBV19	14	-
CASSYGLAGSTDTQYF	TGTGCCAGCAGCTACGGACTAGCGGGGAGCACAGATACGCAGTATTTT	TRBJ2-3	TRBD2	TRBV5-6	16	-
CASSPSGRGAIVYF	TGCGCCAGCAGCCCCTCGGGGAGGGGGGCGATCGTGTACTTC	TRBJ2-7	-	TRBV5-1	14	-
CASSKTTGGEETQYF	TGTGCCAGCAGCAAAACTACAGGGGGCGAAGAGACCCAGTACTTC	TRBJ2-5	TRBD1	TRBV5-5	15	-
CASRDSGSSYNEQFF	TGTGCCAGCAGGGATAGCGGGAGCTCCTACAATGAGCAGTTCTTC	TRBJ2-1	TRBD2	TRBV2	15	-
CASSTSYEQYF	TGCGCCAGCAGCACTTCCTACGAGCAGTACTTC	TRBJ2-7	-	TRBV5-1	11	-
CASSEGTGGRQPQHF	TGTGCCAGCAGTGAAGGTACAGGGGGCAGGCAGCCCCAGCATTTT	TRBJ1-5	TRBD1	TRBV6-1	15	-
CASSMAGQGFTF	TGTGCCAGTAGTATGGCGGGACAGGGGTTCACCTTC	TRBJ1-2	TRBD1	TRBV19	12	-